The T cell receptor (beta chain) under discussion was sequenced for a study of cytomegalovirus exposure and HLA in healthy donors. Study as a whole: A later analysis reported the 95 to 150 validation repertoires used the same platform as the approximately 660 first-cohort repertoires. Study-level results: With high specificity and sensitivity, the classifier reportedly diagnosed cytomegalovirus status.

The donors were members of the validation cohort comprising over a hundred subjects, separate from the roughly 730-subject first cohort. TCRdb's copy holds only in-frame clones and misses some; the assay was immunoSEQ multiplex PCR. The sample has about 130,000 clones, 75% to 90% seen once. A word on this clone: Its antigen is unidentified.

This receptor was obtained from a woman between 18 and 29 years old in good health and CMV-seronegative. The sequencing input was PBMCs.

The CDR3 region has the DNA TGCGCCAGCAGCCAGGAAAGCACAGATACGCAGTATTTT. It is translated as CASSQESTDTQYF. This sequence joins TRBV5-1 and TRBJ2-3, with no clear D. The CDR3 extends over 13 amino acids. Trimming removed 4 bases from V and 0 bases from J, with 6 bases in between. Germline CDR1 SGHRS, CDR2 YFSETQ.